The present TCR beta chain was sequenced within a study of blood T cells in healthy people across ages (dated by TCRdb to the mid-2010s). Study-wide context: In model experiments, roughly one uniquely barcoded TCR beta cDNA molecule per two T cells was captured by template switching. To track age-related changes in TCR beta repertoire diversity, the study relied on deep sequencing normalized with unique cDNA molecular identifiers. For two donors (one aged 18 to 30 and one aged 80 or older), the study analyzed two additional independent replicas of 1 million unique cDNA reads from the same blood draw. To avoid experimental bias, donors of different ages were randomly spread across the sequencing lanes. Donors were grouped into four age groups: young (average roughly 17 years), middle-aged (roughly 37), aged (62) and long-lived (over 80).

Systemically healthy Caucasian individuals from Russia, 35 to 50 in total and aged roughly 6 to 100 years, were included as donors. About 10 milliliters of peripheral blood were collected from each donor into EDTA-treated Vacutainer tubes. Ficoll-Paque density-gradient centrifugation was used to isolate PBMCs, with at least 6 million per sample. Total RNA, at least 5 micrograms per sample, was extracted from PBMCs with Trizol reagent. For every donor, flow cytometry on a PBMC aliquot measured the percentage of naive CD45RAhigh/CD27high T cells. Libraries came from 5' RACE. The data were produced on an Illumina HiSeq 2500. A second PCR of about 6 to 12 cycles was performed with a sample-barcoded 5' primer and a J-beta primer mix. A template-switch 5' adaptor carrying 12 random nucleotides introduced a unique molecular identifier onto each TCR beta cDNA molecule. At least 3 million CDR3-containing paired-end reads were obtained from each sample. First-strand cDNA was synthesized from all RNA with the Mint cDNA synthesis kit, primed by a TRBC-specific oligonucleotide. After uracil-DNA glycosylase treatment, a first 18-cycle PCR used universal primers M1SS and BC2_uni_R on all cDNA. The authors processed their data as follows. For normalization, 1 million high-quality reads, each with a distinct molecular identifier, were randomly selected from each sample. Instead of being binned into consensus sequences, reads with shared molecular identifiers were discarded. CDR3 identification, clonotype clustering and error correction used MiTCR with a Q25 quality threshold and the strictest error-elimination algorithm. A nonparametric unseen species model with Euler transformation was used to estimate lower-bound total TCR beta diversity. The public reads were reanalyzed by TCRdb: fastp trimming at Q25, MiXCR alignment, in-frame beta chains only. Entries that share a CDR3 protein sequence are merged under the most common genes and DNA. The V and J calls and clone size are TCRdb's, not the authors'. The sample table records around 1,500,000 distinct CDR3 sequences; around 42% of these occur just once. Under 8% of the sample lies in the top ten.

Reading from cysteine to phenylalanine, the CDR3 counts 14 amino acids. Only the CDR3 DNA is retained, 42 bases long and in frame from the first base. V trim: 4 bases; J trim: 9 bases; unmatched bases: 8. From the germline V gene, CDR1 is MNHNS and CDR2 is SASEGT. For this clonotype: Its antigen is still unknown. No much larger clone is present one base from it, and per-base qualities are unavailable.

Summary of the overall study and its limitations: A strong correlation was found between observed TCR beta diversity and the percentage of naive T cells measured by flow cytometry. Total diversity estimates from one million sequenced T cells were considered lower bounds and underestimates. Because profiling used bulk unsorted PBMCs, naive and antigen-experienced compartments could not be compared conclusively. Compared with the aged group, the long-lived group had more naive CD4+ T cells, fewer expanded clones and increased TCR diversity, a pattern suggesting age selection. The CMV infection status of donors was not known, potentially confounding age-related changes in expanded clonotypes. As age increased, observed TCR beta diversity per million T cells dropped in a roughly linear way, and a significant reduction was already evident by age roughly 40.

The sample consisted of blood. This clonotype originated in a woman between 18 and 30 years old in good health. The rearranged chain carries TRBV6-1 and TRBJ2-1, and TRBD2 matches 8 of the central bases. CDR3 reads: CASSGKIAGTEQFF. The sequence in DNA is TGTGCCAGCAGTGGAAAGATAGCGGGGACTGAGCAGTTCTTC.